The rows below give T cell receptor beta chains drawn from one sample of a study of blood T cell repertoires in COVID-19. Assay used: immunoSEQ multiplex PCR; TCRdb lists only in-frame clones, some missing. The profile shows 110,000 to 150,000 clones, almost 85% of them singletons. The sample taken for sequencing was peripheral blood. These receptors were obtained from a man aged 45 to 65 with acute or convalescent COVID-19. The CDR3 runs from the conserved cysteine through the conserved F or W. The D gene is left open where the match is weak. Rows give clone size only sometimes, using once, few, many, or a class for an expanded clone.

cdr3_aa cdr3_nt j_call d_call v_call clone_size
CASSQGGSPSVNTEAFF TGCGCCAGCAGCCAAGGGGGCAGCCCCTCTGTGAACACTGAAGCTTTCTTT TRBJ1-1 - TRBV4-1 few
CASTGGQGEQYF TGTGCCAGCACTGGGGGCCAGGGCGAGCAGTACTTC TRBJ2-7 - TRBV6-5 -
CASSRRVRQGNTGELFF TGTGCCAGCAGCAGACGGGTTCGACAGGGAAACACCGGGGAGCTGTTTTTT TRBJ2-2 TRBD1 TRBV7-3 -
CASSEEGPGYGYTF TGCGCCAGCAGCGAGGAGGGTCCAGGCTATGGCTACACCTTC TRBJ1-2 - TRBV5-1 -
CSASKLAGLRPDYNEQFF TGCAGTGCTAGTAAACTAGCGGGGCTACGTCCAGACTACAATGAGCAGTTCTTC TRBJ2-1 TRBD2 TRBV20-1 -
CASSQGTGGDGYGYTF TGTGCCAGCAGCCAAGGGACAGGGGGCGACGGCTATGGCTACACCTTC TRBJ1-2 TRBD1 TRBV3-1/TRBV3-2 -
CASKTGNVLTF TGTGCCAGCAAGACGGGTAACGTCCTGACTTTC TRBJ2-6 - TRBV6-5 -
CASSPSGRDTQYF TGTGCCAGCAGCCCTAGCGGGAGAGATACGCAGTATTTT TRBJ2-3 TRBD2 TRBV11-2 -
CATSREDDTDTQYF TGTGCCACCAGCAGGGAGGACGACACAGATACGCAGTATTTT TRBJ2-3 - TRBV15 -
CASSSLSLTPWTGRDSNQPQHF TGTGCCAGCAGTTCACTTTCCCTGACCCCATGGACAGGGAGGGATAGCAATCAGCCCCAGCATTTT TRBJ1-5 TRBD1 TRBV27 -
CASSYTKERHSNQPQHF TGTGCCAGCAGTTACACAAAGGAGAGGCATAGCAATCAGCCCCAGCATTTT TRBJ1-5 - TRBV6-2/TRBV6-3 once
CASTRGRTEAFF TGTGCCAGCACCAGGGGGAGGACTGAAGCTTTCTTT TRBJ1-1 TRBD1 TRBV12-3/TRBV12-4 few
CASSPAGPQETQYF TGCGCCAGCAGCCCGGCAGGGCCCCAAGAGACCCAGTACTTC TRBJ2-5 - TRBV5-1 -
CASSSSGTYNEQFF TGCGCCAGCAGCTCTAGCGGGACTTACAATGAGCAGTTCTTC TRBJ2-1 TRBD2 TRBV5-1 -
CASSLRSQKAYGYTF TGTGCCAGCAGTTTAAGGAGCCAAAAAGCGTATGGCTACACCTTC TRBJ1-2 - TRBV27 -
CASSFGQGVNQPQHF TGTGCCAGCAGTTTTGGACAGGGGGTCAACCAGCCCCAGCATTTT TRBJ1-5 TRBD1 TRBV27 few
CASSQESTGSSNQPQHF TGTGCCAGCAGCCAAGAGTCCACAGGGTCTAGCAATCAGCCCCAGCATTTT TRBJ1-5 - TRBV4-2 -
CASSYRGGLSGKLFF TGTGCCAGCAGTTACAGGGGGGGGCTAAGTGGAAAACTGTTTTTT TRBJ1-4 - TRBV6-5 -
CASRLTGDSYEQYF TGTGCCAGCAGGCTGACAGGGGACTCCTACGAGCAGTACTTC TRBJ2-7 TRBD1 TRBV5-6 -
CASSSFDGLMNTEAFF TGTGCCAGCTCATCCTTCGACGGACTAATGAACACTGAAGCTTTCTTT TRBJ1-1 - TRBV18 -
CASSERGQLNEKLFF TGTGCCAGCAGTGAACGGGGACAACTAAATGAAAAACTGTTTTTT TRBJ1-4 - TRBV2 -
CASSPQGAASPLHF TGCGCCAGCAGTCCCCAGGGGGCAGCTTCACCCCTCCACTTT TRBJ1-6 TRBD1 TRBV4-1 -
CATSLGVNTGELFF TGTGCCACCAGCTTAGGGGTGAACACCGGGGAGCTGTTTTTT TRBJ2-2 - TRBV15 -
CATSDLDRGPTGELFF TGTGCCACCAGTGATTTAGACAGGGGGCCCACCGGGGAGCTGTTTTTT TRBJ2-2 TRBD1 TRBV24-1 -
CASSLAGASTDTQYF TGTGCCAGCAGCTTAGCGGGAGCCAGCACAGATACGCAGTATTTT TRBJ2-3 TRBD2 TRBV7-3 once
CASMGTVGNQPQHF TGTGCCAGCATGGGGACTGTGGGCAATCAGCCCCAGCATTTT TRBJ1-5 - TRBV6-6 -
CASRVQQGAEAFF TGTGCCAGCAGAGTTCAGCAGGGGGCTGAAGCTTTCTTT TRBJ1-1 TRBD1 TRBV6-5 -
CASSYSAHANEQFF TGTGCCAGCAGTTATAGTGCCCATGCGAATGAGCAGTTCTTC TRBJ2-1 - TRBV6-2/TRBV6-3 few
CASSKGHQETQYF TGCGCCAGCAGTAAGGGGCACCAAGAGACCCAGTACTTC TRBJ2-5 - TRBV10-2 once